A selection of T cell receptor beta chains follows, all from one sample in a study of cytomegalovirus exposure and HLA in healthy donors. The method was immunoSEQ multiplex PCR; TCRdb's version includes in-frame clones alone and lacks a portion of them. The data hold about 180,000 clones, with roughly 86% observed a single time. The sample consisted of PBMCs. The receptors come from a man younger than 35 in good health and CMV-seropositive. The CDR3 runs from the conserved cysteine through the conserved F or W. D genes are given only for firm matches. Size is stated for part of the rows, as once, few or many counts, or as a class when the clone is expanded.

TRBJ1-1 | 14 | . | . | TRBV4-3 | CASSQDRAGREAFF | TGCGCCAGCAGCCAAGATCGGGCGGGGCGTGAAGCTTTCTTT
TRBJ1-2 | 13 | TRBD1 | . | TRBV28 | CASETGEFYGYTF | TGTGCCAGCGAGACAGGGGAATTCTATGGCTACACCTTC
TRBJ1-1 | 13 | TRBD1 | once | TRBV5-8 | CASSFDRALRAFF | TGTGCCAGCAGCTTTGACAGGGCGCTCCGAGCTTTCTTT
TRBJ2-7 | 15 | TRBD1 | once | TRBV5-8 | CASSLGDRTDYEQYF | TGTGCCAGCAGCTTAGGGGACAGGACGGACTACGAGCAGTACTTC
TRBJ1-1 | 13 | . | . | TRBV5-4 | CASSQGDGREAFF | TGTGCCAGCAGCCAAGGGGATGGGCGGGAAGCTTTCTTT
TRBJ1-3 | 13 | . | few | TRBV19 | CASSVMTGNTIYF | TGTGCCAGTAGTGTGATGACAGGAAACACCATATATTTT
TRBJ1-5 | 14 | . | . | TRBV15 | CATSRGRGNQPQHF | TGTGCCACCAGCAGAGGCAGGGGCAATCAGCCCCAGCATTTT
TRBJ2-7 | 16 | TRBD2 | . | TRBV5-4 | CASSLGGTSGTYEQYF | TGTGCCAGCAGCTTGGGGGGGACTAGCGGGACCTACGAGCAGTACTTC
TRBJ2-2 | 17 | TRBD2 | . | TRBV2 | CASSERASGGNTGELFF | TGTGCCAGCAGTGAAAGGGCTAGCGGGGGGAACACCGGGGAGCTGTTTTTT
TRBJ1-4 | 13 | . | . | TRBV7-2 | CASTVDRGEKLFF | TGTGCCAGCACCGTGGACCGAGGGGAAAAACTGTTTTTT
TRBJ2-2 | 16 | TRBD2 | . | TRBV5-1 | CASSLDSGSNTGELFF | TGCGCCAGCAGCTTGGATAGCGGGAGTAACACCGGGGAGCTGTTTTTT
TRBJ2-2 | 14 | . | . | TRBV13 | CASSLRYNTGELFF | TGTGCCAGCAGCTTACGGTACAACACCGGGGAGCTGTTTTTT
TRBJ2-7 | 14 | TRBD1 | . | TRBV7-9 | CASSWTGEAYEQYF | TGTGCCAGCAGCTGGACAGGAGAAGCCTACGAGCAGTACTTC
TRBJ2-3 | 15 | TRBD1 | . | TRBV7-8 | CASSRDRISTDTQYF | TGTGCCAGCAGCAGGGACAGGATAAGCACAGATACGCAGTATTTT
TRBJ1-6 | 17 | . | . | TRBV9 | CASSVAVGSSYNSPLHF | TGTGCCAGCAGCGTAGCTGTGGGGAGCTCCTATAATTCACCCCTCCACTTT
TRBJ2-7 | 15 | TRBD2 | . | TRBV25-1 | CASSGPLANSYEQYF | TGTGCCAGCAGCGGACCACTAGCGAACTCCTACGAGCAGTACTTC
TRBJ2-6 | 17 | . | . | TRBV7-3 | CASSLTSFYSGANVLTF | TGTGCCAGCAGCTTAACTAGCTTCTACTCTGGGGCCAACGTCCTGACTTTC
TRBJ2-1 | 15 | . | . | TRBV6-1 | CASSEADIAYNEQFF | TGTGCCAGCAGTGAAGCGGACATCGCCTACAATGAGCAGTTCTTC
TRBJ1-2 | 12 | . | . | TRBV28 | CASSSRQYGYTF | TGTGCCAGCAGTTCCCGACAGTATGGCTACACCTTC
TRBJ2-7 | 15 | . | once | TRBV7-2 | CASSLEPRPTYEQYF | TGTGCCAGCAGCTTAGAACCTAGGCCCACCTACGAGCAGTACTTC
TRBJ2-1 | 13 | . | . | TRBV18 | CASSLASYNEQFF | TGTGCCAGCTCACTAGCGAGCTACAATGAGCAGTTCTTC
TRBJ1-5 | 16 | TRBD1 | . | TRBV9 | CASSDGQGEGNQPQHF | TGTGCCAGCAGCGACGGACAGGGGGAGGGCAATCAGCCCCAGCATTTT
TRBJ1-1 | 15 | . | . | TRBV7-9 | CASSLAWQLNTEAFF | TGTGCCAGCAGCTTAGCTTGGCAGTTGAACACTGAAGCTTTCTTT
TRBJ2-3 | 14 | TRBD2 | . | TRBV10-3 | CATLERGGADTQYF | TGTGCCACTTTGGAGCGGGGGGGCGCAGATACGCAGTATTTT
TRBJ2-1 | 16 | TRBD2 | once | TRBV7-3 | CASSLRGRESDNEQFF | TGTGCCAGCAGCTTACGAGGGCGGGAGTCAGACAATGAGCAGTTCTTC
TRBJ2-1 | 16 | TRBD2 | . | TRBV5-1 | CASARSELAGVDEQFF | TGCGCCAGCGCCCGATCGGAACTAGCGGGAGTGGATGAGCAGTTCTTC
TRBJ1-1 | 14 | . | once | TRBV5-6 | CASSLGVGVYGAFF | TGTGCCAGCAGCTTGGGGGTCGGGGTATATGGAGCTTTCTTT
TRBJ2-2 | 15 | . | . | TRBV5-6 | CASSLNSGNTGELFF | TGTGCCAGCAGCTTGAATAGCGGAAACACCGGGGAGCTGTTTTTT
TRBJ2-2 | 12 | . | . | TRBV28 | CASRSAIGELFF | TGTGCCAGCAGGAGTGCGATCGGGGAGCTGTTTTTT
TRBJ2-1 | 14 | TRBD1 | . | TRBV7-2 | CASGDRGGWNEQFF | TGTGCCAGCGGGGACAGGGGAGGCTGGAATGAGCAGTTCTTC
TRBJ2-7 | 16 | TRBD2 | . | TRBV7-9 | CASSSRLAGEVYEQYF | TGTGCCAGCAGCTCAAGACTAGCGGGAGAGGTCTACGAGCAGTACTTC
TRBJ2-1 | 16 | TRBD1 | . | TRBV4-3 | CASSPQGEPGPNEQFF | TGCGCCAGCAGCCCACAGGGGGAGCCGGGGCCCAATGAGCAGTTCTTC
TRBJ2-1 | 14 | . | . | TRBV7-2 | CASSSAGRHNEQFF | TGTGCCAGCAGCTCCGCGGGACGCCACAATGAGCAGTTCTTC
TRBJ2-1 | 15 | . | . | TRBV5-1 | CASSSGGRDYNEQFF | TGCGCCAGCAGTTCCGGTGGACGGGATTACAATGAGCAGTTCTTC
TRBJ2-2 | 14 | . | . | TRBV6-5 | CASTSGANTGELFF | TGTGCCAGCACTTCCGGAGCGAACACCGGGGAGCTGTTTTTT
TRBJ2-1 | 14 | TRBD2 | . | TRBV2 | CAITWREGDNEQFF | TGTGCCATTACGTGGCGGGAGGGAGACAATGAGCAGTTCTTC
TRBJ2-1 | 16 | TRBD2 | . | TRBV4-3 | CASSQGVAGIYNEQFF | TGCGCCAGCAGCCAAGGGGTAGCGGGGATATACAATGAGCAGTTCTTC
TRBJ2-7 | 11 | . | . | TRBV2 | CASGASYEQYF | TGTGCCAGCGGAGCCTCTTACGAGCAGTACTTC
TRBJ2-3 | 15 | TRBD2 | . | TRBV6-4 | CASSEGTSGTDTQYF | TGTGCCAGCAGTGAAGGGACTAGCGGCACAGATACGCAGTATTTT
TRBJ2-7 | 15 | . | . | TRBV11-1 | CASRQVSNNSYEQYF | TGTGCCAGCAGACAGGTGTCCAACAACTCCTACGAGCAGTACTTC
TRBJ2-5 | 12 | . | . | TRBV14 | CASKSHQETQYF | TGTGCCAGCAAGAGCCACCAAGAGACCCAGTACTTC
TRBJ2-3 | 15 | . | . | TRBV9 | CASSGGGDSTDTQYF | TGTGCCAGCAGCGGAGGAGGAGACAGCACAGATACGCAGTATTTT
TRBJ2-2 | 17 | . | . | TRBV21-1 | CASSKAAGAIATGELFF | TGTGCCAGCAGCAAAGCGGCAGGGGCGATTGCAACCGGGGAGCTGTTTTTT
TRBJ1-4 | 13 | TRBD1 | . | TRBV28 | CASSSQGAEKLFF | TGTGCCAGCAGTTCACAGGGGGCGGAAAAACTGTTTTTT
TRBJ2-3 | 17 | . | . | TRBV4-1 | CASSQGVGGIGTDTQYF | TGCGCCAGCAGCCAAGGGGTTGGCGGGATCGGAACAGATACGCAGTATTTT
TRBJ2-1 | 13 | TRBD1 | . | TRBV6-5 | CASSQGTVNEQFF | TGTGCCAGCAGTCAAGGGACAGTAAATGAGCAGTTCTTC
TRBJ1-1 | 16 | TRBD1 | . | TRBV15 | CATSRGDRGDLPEAFF | TGTGCCACCAGCAGGGGAGACAGGGGGGATTTACCTGAAGCTTTCTTT
TRBJ2-7 | 17 | . | . | TRBV27 | CASSPPPYDRNFYEQYF | TGTGCCAGCAGTCCACCCCCTTACGACAGAAACTTCTACGAGCAGTACTTC
TRBJ1-2 | 13 | . | . | TRBV5-6 | CASSLDSGYGYTF | TGTGCCAGCAGCCTGGACAGCGGCTATGGCTACACCTTC
TRBJ1-5 | 13 | TRBD1 | few | TRBV28 | CASSSTGGSPQHF | TGTGCCAGCAGCTCGACAGGGGGGTCGCCCCAGCATTTT
TRBJ1-3 | 15 | . | . | TRBV4-3 | CASSQDSFSGNTIYF | TGCGCCAGCAGCCAAGACTCGTTCTCTGGAAACACCATATATTTT
TRBJ1-5 | 16 | . | . | TRBV7-3 | CASSSRDKDSNQPQHF | TGTGCCAGCAGCTCAAGGGACAAGGATAGCAATCAGCCCCAGCATTTT
TRBJ1-4 | 16 | TRBD1 | . | TRBV27 | CASSPTKGARDEKLFF | TGTGCCAGCAGCCCAACTAAGGGGGCGCGGGATGAAAAACTGTTTTTT
TRBJ1-2 | 14 | . | . | TRBV7-9 | CASSPTDRRKGYTF | TGTGCCAGCAGCCCGACCGACAGGAGGAAGGGCTACACCTTC